This T cell receptor (beta chain) was sequenced in a study of cytomegalovirus exposure and HLA in healthy donors (dated by TCRdb to the late 2010s). Looking at the study overall: According to a later analysis, the roughly 120 validation repertoires were produced on the same platform as the approximately 620 repertoires of the first cohort. The study aimed to test whether signatures of past pathogen exposure could be identified by cataloging public T cell receptors. A separate validation cohort of 100 to 150 different subjects was used in addition to the approximately 700-subject first cohort. High-throughput TCR immunosequencing, statistical association of individual TCRs with disease status, and machine learning were combined to predict cytomegalovirus infection status. Paper-wide results and their limitations: The classifier was reported to diagnose cytomegalovirus status with high specificity and sensitivity in both the original and validation cohorts. In the study, approximately 150 TCR beta chains were listed as associated with cytomegalovirus. Subsequent analysis determined that TCRs grouped into clusters in the first cohort also showed a tendency toward co-occurrence across the 120 validation repertoires, and approximately 94% of cluster scores exceeded 0. According to the authors, the approach could potentially be generalized to other disease states and immunological phenotypes. Across donors, most TCR sequences were observed very rarely, whereas some public TCRs were present in many individuals. In vitro tests confirmed that a few of the cytomegalovirus-associated TCR beta chains recognize cytomegalovirus antigens. A later analysis lacked HLA typing for the validation cohort, so it scored co-occurrence in that cohort across all 120 or so repertoires.

Looking up the germline V gene yields CDR1 SGHVS and CDR2 FQNEAQ. Trimmed from V: 5 bases; trimmed from J: 3 bases; junction bases lacking a gene match: 13. The CDR3 measures 17 amino acids from cysteine to phenylalanine. The entry retains the CDR3 DNA only, 51 bases that are in frame from base 1. Receptors were amplified or captured by the immunoSEQ multiplex PCR assay. In the source study's methods: A statistical classification framework was built for diagnosing cytomegalovirus status from the catalog of TCR beta chain sequences. What TCRdb holds here is the immuneACCESS table cut down to in-frame rearrangements. Part of the clones is not present; checked against another copy, under half of the missing clones reflect an unresolved V gene, and the others are unexplained. That table furnishes V, J and clone size, whereas the DNA furnished D and trimming. Present in this sample are 170,000 or so clones, roughly four fifths of which were seen just once. Approximately 3% of the sample belongs to the ten largest clones.

A word on this clone: The specificity of this receptor is unknown. No base quality information exists; no much larger clone differs at one position.

Separate from the roughly 650-subject first cohort, the validation cohort of some 130 subjects was the group to which the donors belonged. The clonotype originates from a woman aged 18-29 years in good health and CMV-seropositive. Sample: PBMCs. The sequence links TRBV7-8 to TRBJ2-7, and TRBD2 matches 10 of the central bases. The sequenced DNA is TGTGCCAGCAGCCTAAGAACACTAGCGGGGATTTTCTACGAGCAGTACTTC. It codes for CASSLRTLAGIFYEQYF.